The 13 T cell receptor beta chains below come from one sample, sequenced in a study of cytomegalovirus exposure and HLA in healthy donors. Vbeta (60) and Jbeta (13) primers were used in the PCR. The data were produced by immunoSEQ multiplex PCR, yet TCRdb's version contains in-frame clones alone and is incomplete. The sample records roughly 160,000 clones, less than 85% being singletons. The specimen sequenced was PBMCs. The receptors originated from a boy aged 2 to 10 in good health and CMV-seronegative.

The rearrangement links TRBV6-6 to TRBJ1-6, with D perhaps TRBD1 (5 bases). Germline-derived CDR1 and CDR2 are MNHNY and SVGAGI (reference sequence). Trimming cost V 6 bases and J 10 bases, with 13 bases left between them. The CDR3 is 13 amino acids. CDR3 DNA sequence: TGTGCCAGCAGCGAAAGGGGTCTCTCACCCCTCCACTTT. Its translation is CASSERGLSPLHF.

The genes are TRBV5-4 and TRBJ1-1, with D perhaps matching TRBD1 (5 bases). Germline CDR1 SGHNT, CDR2 YYREEE (reference sequence). V was trimmed by 4 bases and J by 3 bases, leaving 16 bases between them. CDR3 length: 15 residues. DNA for the CDR3: TGTGCCAGCAGCCTTAAGGGGCAGACCCACACTGAAGCTTTCTTT. It translates to CASSLKGQTHTEAFF. Using reference TRBV5-4 and TRBJ1-1 for the parts outside the CDR3, the full variable domain is ETGVTQSPTHLIKTRGQQVTLRCSSQSGHNTVSWYQQALGQGPQFIFQYYREEENGRGNFPPRFSGLQFPNYSSELNVNALELDDSALYLCASSLKGQTHTEAFFGQGTRLTVV.

The chain employs TRBV19 and TRBJ2-2; tentatively, D is TRBD1 (5 bases). V lost 0 bases, J lost 6 bases, and 11 bases lay in between. CDR1 and CDR2 (germline): LNHDA, SQIVND (reference sequence). The CDR3 consists of 15 residues. CDR3 DNA: TGTGCCAGTAGTATAGACGTAGGGGATTCCGGGGAGCTGTTTTTT. Its translation: CASSIDVGDSGELFF. Complete variable domain (other parts from reference TRBV19 and TRBJ2-2): DGGITQSPKYLFRKEGQNVTLSCEQNLNHDAMYWYRQDPGQGLRLIYYSQIVNDFQKGDIAEGYSVSREKKESFPLTVTSAQKNPTAFYLCASSIDVGDSGELFFGEGSRLTVL.

This chain uses TRBV14 with TRBJ1-1; D is perhaps TRBD1 (6 bases). Trimming removed 2 bases from V and 5 bases from J, with 6 bases in between. The germline V gene encodes CDR1 SGHDN and CDR2 FVKESK. The CDR3 runs 12 residues. The CDR3 DNA is TGTGCCAGCAGCCAACAGGGGACTGAAGCTTTCTTT. Amino acid sequence: CASSQQGTEAFF.

The CDR3 region is CASSNKQGSNYGYTF. In DNA form, the CDR3 reads TGTGCCAGCTCTAATAAACAGGGTTCTAACTATGGCTACACCTTC. This rearrangement joins TRBV18 to TRBJ1-2, with D possibly being TRBD1 (6 bases). The CDR3 has 15 residues. CDR1 and CDR2 from the germline V gene are KGHSH and LQKENI. The V gene lost 6 bases and the J gene lost 0 bases, with 14 bases spanning the gap.

This rearrangement joins TRBV9 to TRBJ2-7; 8 bases fit TRBD2. Per germline, CDR1 SGDLS and CDR2 YYNGEE. Trimming at V came to 0 bases and at J to 0 bases, leaving 2 bases not matched to a gene. CDR3 length equals 15 residues. CDR3 bases: TGTGCCAGCAGCGTAGGACTAGCGTCCTCCTACGAGCAGTACTTC. It translates to CASSVGLASSYEQYF.

V gene TRBV14 combines with J gene TRBJ2-3, with D possibly being TRBD1 (7 bases). Germline CDR1 reads SGHDN; CDR2 reads FVKESK. This CDR3 is 13 amino acids long. V shed 4 bases and J shed 8 bases, with 13 bases lying between them. The CDR3 protein is CASSPARGVTQYF. The CDR3 nucleotides are TGTGCCAGCAGCCCCGCCAGGGGGGTTACGCAGTATTTT.

About this clone itself: A read error may account for a junction end that differs from germline. The sample carries other DNA sequences with the same CDR3. The chain joins TRBV6-6 to TRBJ2-5; D not certain. This CDR3 spans 12 amino acids. Germline V gene lookup returns CDR1 MNHNY and CDR2 SVGAGI (reference sequence). The CDR3 sequence: CASSYSRETQYF. The CDR3 bases are TGTGCCAGCAGCTACTCTCGAGAGACCCAGTACTTC.

Only a few counts were recorded for this clone. The chain recombines TRBV27 with TRBJ1-1; TRBD1 aligns across 10 bases. Germline trimming cut 5 bases from V and 4 bases from J; bases unmatched to any gene: 4. This CDR3 has 14 amino acids. Per the germline V gene, CDR1 is MNHEY and CDR2 is SMNVEV (reference sequence). The CDR3 region is CASSPRTGGTEAFF. As DNA, the CDR3 is TGTGCCAGCAGTCCGCGGACAGGGGGCACTGAAGCTTTCTTT.

The chain employs TRBV4-1 and TRBJ2-7; 11 bases are a match to TRBD1. Germline-derived CDR1 and CDR2 are MGHRA and YSYEKL. J gave up 9 bases and V 5 bases, and 6 bases lay outside the gene matches. CDR3 size: 13 residues. CDR3 sequence: CASSEDRGRVQYF. CDR3 nucleotides: TGCGCCAGCAGCGAGGACAGGGGGCGGGTGCAGTACTTC.

The chain has TRBV6-6 and TRBJ1-5; no clear D gene. The CDR3 extends over 14 amino acids. Trimming pared 7 bases from V and 3 bases from J, leaving 13 bases between. Germline CDR1 is MNHNY and CDR2 is SVGAGI (reference sequence). This CDR3 is CASTGESFNQPQHF. CDR3 bases: TGTGCCAGCACCGGAGAGTCCTTCAATCAGCCCCAGCATTTT.

The CDR3 DNA follows: TGTGCCAGCAGCTTAGGCCGGGGAGGGACAGGGACCTACGAGCAGTACTTC. The encoded protein is CASSLGRGGTGTYEQYF. J is TRBJ2-7 and V is TRBV13; 9 positions agree with TRBD1. The CDR3 extends over 17 amino acids. Germline lookup yields CDR1 PRHDT and CDR2 FYEKMQ (reference sequence). V lost 0 bases and J lost 2; bases outside the gene matches: 8.

The rearrangement uses TRBV2 and TRBJ2-5, with TRBD2 matching over 14 bases. The V and J ends lost 7 bases and 4 bases, in that order; junction bases with no gene match: 17. CDR1 and CDR2 from the germline V gene are SNHLY and FYNNEI. The CDR3 is 19 amino acids. CDR3 amino acids: CASTPDPLTSGRAAETQYF. The CDR3 coding sequence is TGTGCCAGCACGCCGGATCCCCTGACTAGCGGGAGGGCAGCAGAGACCCAGTACTTC.